This T cell receptor (beta chain) was identified during a study of response to subunit inactivated influenza vaccine. General observations from the study: A suggestion made by the authors is that each seasonal influenza vaccination recruits few new T cells.

J was trimmed by 1 base and V by 6 bases; bases with no gene match: 8. CDR3 size: 17 residues. Germline-derived CDR1 and CDR2 are MDHEN and SYDVKM. Turning to this clonotype: Its antigen remains unidentified.

Using its own MiXCR run on the RT-PCR reads, TCRdb lists one record per CDR3 protein. The sample shows about 620,000 distinct CDR3 sequences, about 10% of them seen only once. The receptor comes from a man between 50 and 59 years old who received an inactivated influenza vaccine. The chain carries TRBV28 and TRBJ2-1; TRBD2 agrees at 11 bases. The material was PBMCs from blood, obtained on the day of vaccination. The CDR3 loop reads CASRLRLAGRSYNEQFF. In DNA, the CDR3 is TGTGCCAGCAGACTCAGACTAGCGGGGCGATCCTACAATGAGCAGTTCTTC. Complete variable domain (other parts from reference TRBV28 and TRBJ2-1): DVKVTQSSRYLVKRTGEKVFLECVQDMDHENMFWYRQDPGLGLRLIYFSYDVKMKEKGDIPEGYSVSREKKERFSLILESASTNQTSMYLCASRLRLAGRSYNEQFFGPGTRLTVL.